This T cell receptor (beta chain) was identified in a study of blood T cell repertoires in COVID-19. Here immunoSEQ multiplex PCR was the method, and the copy in TCRdb shows in-frame clones only, minus some. The sample consists of roughly 150,000 clones, 80% to 90% of them appearing once. Germline V gene data show CDR1 as SGHRS and CDR2 as YFSETQ. V shed 0 bases and J shed 4 bases, with 14 bases lying between them. The length of the CDR3 is 16 residues. The receptor comes from a woman aged 45-59 years with acute or convalescent COVID-19. The chain combines TRBV5-1 with TRBJ1-3; D is uncertain. Input material: peripheral blood. The CDR3 region has the DNA TGCGCCAGCAGCTTGGATCCGCAGGCAGTAGGAAACACCATATATTTT. It translates to CASSLDPQAVGNTIYF.